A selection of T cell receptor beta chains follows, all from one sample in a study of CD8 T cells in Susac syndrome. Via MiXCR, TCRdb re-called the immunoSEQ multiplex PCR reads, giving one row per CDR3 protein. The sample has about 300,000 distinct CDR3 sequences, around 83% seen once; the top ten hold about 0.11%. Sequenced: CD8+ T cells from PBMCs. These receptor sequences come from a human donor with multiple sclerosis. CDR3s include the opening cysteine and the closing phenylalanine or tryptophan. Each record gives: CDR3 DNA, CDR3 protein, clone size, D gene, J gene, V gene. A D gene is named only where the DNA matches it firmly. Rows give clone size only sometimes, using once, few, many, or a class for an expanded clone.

TGTGCCAGCAGCCAAGAGAGGACAGTGCACTATGGCTACACCTTC	CASSQERTVHYGYTF	.	.	TRBJ1-2	TRBV4-2
TGTGCCAGTAGTATGGGGCTCTCCGGTGAAGCTTTCTTT	CASSMGLSGEAFF	.	.	TRBJ1-1	TRBV19
TGTGCCAGCAGCCAAGATTCGGGTGGGCTAGAGACCCAGTACTTC	CASSQDSGGLETQYF	.	.	TRBJ2-5	TRBV3-1
TGTGCCAGCAGTGTCACCGGGACAGGGGACGAGCAGTACTTC	CASSVTGTGDEQYF	few	TRBD1	TRBJ2-7	TRBV28
TGCGCCAGCAGCCAAGATCCAGCGGCGACCCGCAGGGCAGATACGCAGTATTTT	CASSQDPAATRRADTQYF	.	.	TRBJ2-3	TRBV4-1
TGTGCCAGCAGTTACGGTGTTACCTACGAGCAGTACTTC	CASSYGVTYEQYF	.	.	TRBJ2-7	TRBV6-2/TRBV6-3
TGCGCCAGCACTACCGTTAGCGGGAGGAAAAACGAGCAGTACTTC	CASTTVSGRKNEQYF	.	TRBD2	TRBJ2-7	TRBV5-1
TGCAGCGTTGAGATGGCGACTAGCGGGGCCCCCTACGAGCAGTACTTC	CSVEMATSGAPYEQYF	.	TRBD2	TRBJ2-7	TRBV29-1
TGTGCCTGGATGGGGTCCCCCGGGGCCAACGTCCTGACTTTC	CAWMGSPGANVLTF	once	.	TRBJ2-6	TRBV30
TGTGCCAGTAATAATGGCAGGGCGCGGACCCTCACCAATACGCAGTATTTT	CASNNGRARTLTNTQYF	.	.	TRBJ2-3	TRBV19
TGTGCCAGTAGTCTACGGACAGGGAACTATGGCTACACCTTC	CASSLRTGNYGYTF	.	TRBD1	TRBJ1-2	TRBV19
TGCGCCAGCAGCTTCAGGACGGCAACTAATGAAAAACTGTTTTTT	CASSFRTATNEKLFF	.	.	TRBJ1-4	TRBV5-1
TGTGCCAGCAGCCTAACTTGGACTAGCGGGACCAGCACAGATACGCAGTATTTT	CASSLTWTSGTSTDTQYF	.	TRBD2	TRBJ2-3	TRBV7-8
TGTGCCAGCAGTTCACTCACGACAGGGGCGCTGACCTACGAGCAGTACTTC	CASSSLTTGALTYEQYF	few	TRBD1	TRBJ2-7	TRBV27
TGTGCCAGCAGCCAAGAACGGGATCAGCCCCAGCATTTT	CASSQERDQPQHF	.	.	TRBJ1-5	TRBV4-2
TGTGCCAGCAGTTTAAAGGTGAGCTCCTACGAGCAGTACTTC	CASSLKVSSYEQYF	.	.	TRBJ2-7	TRBV27
TGTGCCAGCAGCTTCTTCCTAGCGGAACCGCTGGGGGATACGCAGTATTTT	CASSFFLAEPLGDTQYF	.	TRBD2	TRBJ2-3	TRBV13
TGTGCCAGCAGTCCCTTTTCGGGGGACGACGAGCAGTACTTC	CASSPFSGDDEQYF	.	.	TRBJ2-7	TRBV12-3/TRBV12-4
TGTGCCAGCAGCTCGGCGTGGTTGGGGGCCAACGTCCTGACTTTC	CASSSAWLGANVLTF	.	.	TRBJ2-6	TRBV7-9
TGCAGCGTTGAAGGGTGGGGGCCTATCTCCTACAATGAGCAGTTCTTC	CSVEGWGPISYNEQFF	.	.	TRBJ2-1	TRBV29-1
TGTGCCAGCAGCTTAAACAGGGGACCTGAGCAGTTCTTC	CASSLNRGPEQFF	.	TRBD1	TRBJ2-1	TRBV7-2
TGCAGCGTTGAGGAGGGGCCCGGGGAGCTGTTTTTT	CSVEEGPGELFF	.	.	TRBJ2-2	TRBV29-1
TGTGCCAGCAGCGTAGATAGCGGGAGTTCGTACGAGCAGTACTTC	CASSVDSGSSYEQYF	.	TRBD2	TRBJ2-7	TRBV9
TGTGCCAGCAGCAGCCGAAGGGGAGCTTTCTTT	CASSSRRGAFF	.	.	TRBJ1-1	TRBV9
TGTGCCAGCAGGGCATCGGGACTAGCAGATACGCAGTATTTT	CASRASGLADTQYF	.	TRBD2	TRBJ2-3	TRBV2
TGTGCCACCAGCAGGCAACAGGTTGATCAGCCCCAGCATTTT	CATSRQQVDQPQHF	.	.	TRBJ1-5	TRBV15
TGCGCCAGCAGTCAATCCCAGGGGTCCTACGAGCAGTACTTC	CASSQSQGSYEQYF	.	.	TRBJ2-7	TRBV23-1
TGTGCCAGCATCAATAACAGGGCGGGCGGGGAGCTGTTTTTT	CASINNRAGGELFF	.	.	TRBJ2-2	TRBV7-9
TGTGCCAGCTTGGGACCGAAAGAGACCCAGTACTTC	CASLGPKETQYF	.	.	TRBJ2-5	TRBV2
TGTGCCTGGAGTGTTGGCTATCAAGAGACCCAGTACTTC	CAWSVGYQETQYF	.	.	TRBJ2-5	TRBV30
TGTGCCAGCAGGGGTACCGGGACAGGGCAGTCCTACGAGCAGTACTTC	CASRGTGTGQSYEQYF	.	TRBD1	TRBJ2-7	TRBV12-3/TRBV12-4
TGTGCCAGCAGTTTACACCCCTTTAGGGAGGGTTGGAATCAGCCCCAGCATTTT	CASSLHPFREGWNQPQHF	.	.	TRBJ1-5	TRBV27
TGCAGTGCTAGAAAACACACCACCGGGGAGCTGTTTTTT	CSARKHTTGELFF	.	.	TRBJ2-2	TRBV20-1
TGTGCCAGCAGCTTGCTTCAGGCGGCTCAGAAGGCATATGGCTACACCTTC	CASSLLQAAQKAYGYTF	.	.	TRBJ1-2	TRBV5-4
TGTGCCAGCAGTTACGCATTGGGGGGCTACAATGAGCAGTTCTTC	CASSYALGGYNEQFF	.	.	TRBJ2-1	TRBV6-5
TGTGCCAGTAGTAACCTCCGGGACATAGTAACTGAAGCTTTCTTT	CASSNLRDIVTEAFF	few	.	TRBJ1-1	TRBV19
TGTGCCAGCAGTTTATCGACAAGGACAGGCCTCTACACCTTC	CASSLSTRTGLYTF	.	TRBD1	TRBJ1-2	TRBV27
TGTGCCAGCAGTTTAGAGGGGGGAAATCAGCCCCAGCATTTT	CASSLEGGNQPQHF	many	.	TRBJ1-5	TRBV5-1
TGTGCCAGCAAGGGGGACCGAGAGACCCAGTACTTC	CASKGDRETQYF	.	.	TRBJ2-5	TRBV2
TGTGCCAGCAGTCCTATCGGGATTAGGGGCGACGGGGCCAACGTCCTGACTTTC	CASSPIGIRGDGANVLTF	.	.	TRBJ2-6	TRBV27
TGCAGTGCTCCAATTTGGGATAGCGGAATCAGCACAGATACGCAGTATTTT	CSAPIWDSGISTDTQYF	.	.	TRBJ2-3	TRBV20-1
TGTGCCAGCAGCCAATTGGCGGGGGGGTACAATGAGCAGTTCTTC	CASSQLAGGYNEQFF	.	TRBD2	TRBJ2-1	TRBV7-9
TGTGCCAGCAGTTTATCAGGCCCGCGGGGCTACACCTTC	CASSLSGPRGYTF	.	.	TRBJ1-2	TRBV27
TGTGCCAGCAGCTCGGCGGGCGACACAGATACGCAGTATTTT	CASSSAGDTDTQYF	.	.	TRBJ2-3	TRBV7-9
TGCGCCAGCAGCCAAGAACCGCAGGGAGGAGAAAAACTGTTTTTT	CASSQEPQGGEKLFF	.	.	TRBJ1-4	TRBV4-1
TGTGCCAGCAGTTTCGAGACAGGCTACGAGCAGTACTTC	CASSFETGYEQYF	.	.	TRBJ2-7	TRBV27
TGTGCCAGCAGTCGACCGTGGGGGCAGGGGGTCCAAGAGACCCAGTACTTC	CASSRPWGQGVQETQYF	.	TRBD1	TRBJ2-5	TRBV7-9
TGTGCCAGCAGCCAAGATCCCCGGCTAGCCGGGGAGCTGTTTTTT	CASSQDPRLAGELFF	.	.	TRBJ2-2	TRBV3-1
TGTGCCAGCAGCGGGGACAGGGGGTCAGATACGCAGTATTTT	CASSGDRGSDTQYF	.	TRBD1	TRBJ2-3	TRBV27
TGTGCCAGCAGCCACGGCGGGGACTTCCTCTCCTACAATGAGCAGTTCTTC	CASSHGGDFLSYNEQFF	.	.	TRBJ2-1	TRBV4-2
TGTGCCAGCTCAGCTGTGAGGGATGATTATGAAAAACTGTTTTTT	CASSAVRDDYEKLFF	.	.	TRBJ1-4	TRBV2
TGTGCCAGCAGGGCCCAGGGGGAGTACTTC	CASRAQGEYF	.	TRBD1	TRBJ2-7	TRBV2
TGCGCCAGCAGCTTAGCCGGGAGCCTGAACACTGAAGCTTTCTTT	CASSLAGSLNTEAFF	.	.	TRBJ1-1	TRBV5-1
TGTGCCTGGAGTGTAACCGACGGAGAAGCTTTCTTT	CAWSVTDGEAFF	.	.	TRBJ1-1	TRBV30
TGTGCCAGCAGCTTAGGGGGACAGGGACCCCTAGAGCAGTACTTC	CASSLGGQGPLEQYF	.	TRBD1	TRBJ2-7	TRBV11-2
TGTGCCAGCAGCTTAGGTGCGCAGGGAGAGCAGTTCTTC	CASSLGAQGEQFF	.	.	TRBJ2-1	TRBV7-9
TGTGCCAGCAGCCCACCCGGTCAGGGGAAGGAGCAGTACTTC	CASSPPGQGKEQYF	.	.	TRBJ2-7	TRBV3-1
TGTGCCAGCAGCTTAGGAGTAAGTTCGCAAGAGACCCAGTACTTC	CASSLGVSSQETQYF	.	.	TRBJ2-5	TRBV7-9
TGTGCCAGTAGTATAGTTCCGGGACTAGCTAATGAGCAGTTCTTC	CASSIVPGLANEQFF	.	TRBD2	TRBJ2-1	TRBV19
TGTGCCAGCAGCGGGGGGGTCACTAGCGGGAGATACGAGCAGTACTTC	CASSGGVTSGRYEQYF	few	TRBD2	TRBJ2-7	TRBV9